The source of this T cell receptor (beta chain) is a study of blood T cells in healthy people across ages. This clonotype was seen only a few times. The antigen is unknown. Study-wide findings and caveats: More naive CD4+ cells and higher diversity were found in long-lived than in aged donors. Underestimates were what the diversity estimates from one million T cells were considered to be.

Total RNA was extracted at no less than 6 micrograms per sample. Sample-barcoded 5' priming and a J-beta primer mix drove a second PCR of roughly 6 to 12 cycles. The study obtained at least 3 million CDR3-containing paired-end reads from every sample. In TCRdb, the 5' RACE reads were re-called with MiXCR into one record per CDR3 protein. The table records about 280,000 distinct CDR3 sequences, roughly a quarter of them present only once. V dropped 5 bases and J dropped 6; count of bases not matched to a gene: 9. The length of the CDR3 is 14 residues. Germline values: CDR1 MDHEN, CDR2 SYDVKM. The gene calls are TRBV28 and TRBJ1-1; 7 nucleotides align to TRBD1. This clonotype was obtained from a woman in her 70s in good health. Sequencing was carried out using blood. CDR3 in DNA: TGTGCCAGCAGTCCCGGGACAGAACACCCTGAAGCTTTCTTT. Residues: CASSPGTEHPEAFF.